This T cell receptor (beta chain) emerged from a study of blood T cell repertoires in COVID-19. Whole-study context: Sources were T cells, B-cell-depleted T cells, or PBMCs; the material itself was cDNA or gDNA.

After removal of 0 bases from V and 4 bases from J, the junction contained 18 bases not matched to a gene. CDR3 length: 20 amino acids. The germline CDR1 and CDR2 sequences are SGDLS and YYNGEE. TCRdb's copy holds only in-frame clones and misses some; the assay was immunoSEQ multiplex PCR. The sample yields around 200,000 clones, around 80% seen once. The rearrangement uses TRBV9 and TRBJ2-3, with TRBD2 identical over 9 bases. The specimen sequenced was peripheral blood. The receptor's source is an elderly woman with active or convalescent COVID-19. For the CDR3, the DNA is TGTGCCAGCAGCGTAGCTACGCTAGCGGGGTCCCTCTCCGTGGCAGATACGCAGTATTTT. Protein sequence: CASSVATLAGSLSVADTQYF.